Listed below are T cell receptor beta chains from one sample, sequenced in a study of shared clonotypes between healthy human individuals. Sequencing was performed with immunoSEQ multiplex PCR; in TCRdb, only in-frame clones are kept and a portion is missing. The sample holds millions of clones, over 85% seen once. The specimen sequenced was naive CD8+ T cells sorted from blood. Receptors originate from a man younger than 30 in good health. Each CDR3 is given with its conserved first and last residue. The order of the fields is J gene, clone size, V gene, D gene, CDR3 length, CDR3 protein, CDR3 DNA. D genes are given only for firm matches. Clone size appears in some rows only: once, few, many, or a class for an expanded clone.

TRBJ2-1,-,TRBV5-1,-,14,CASSPPEGYNEQFF,TGCGCCAGCAGCCCCCCGGAGGGGTACAATGAGCAGTTCTTC
TRBJ1-2,-,TRBV6-5,-,13,CASSYSGYYGYTF,TGTGCCAGCAGTTACTCGGGGTACTATGGCTACACCTTC
TRBJ1-2,-,TRBV6-5,-,16,CASSYSNSGKSDGYTF,TGTGCCAGCAGTTACTCGAATTCCGGGAAAAGCGATGGCTACACCTTC
TRBJ2-3,once,TRBV7-9,-,14,CASSFTGGTDTQYF,TGTGCCAGCAGCTTTACAGGCGGCACAGATACGCAGTATTTT
TRBJ2-4,-,TRBV21-1,-,18,CASSKVPWTGRGEYIQYF,TGTGCCAGCAGCAAAGTGCCGTGGACAGGGCGTGGAGAATACATTCAGTACTTC
TRBJ1-1,-,TRBV19,TRBD1,11,CAGSGGTEAFF,TGTGCCGGCTCAGGGGGCACTGAAGCTTTCTTT
TRBJ2-2,-,TRBV27,-,13,CASRDLNTGELFF,TGTGCCAGCCGGGATCTGAACACCGGGGAGCTGTTTTTT
TRBJ1-5,-,TRBV18,-,14,CASSLLRVEQPQHF,TGTGCCAGCTCACTCCTCAGGGTGGAGCAGCCCCAGCATTTT
TRBJ2-1,-,TRBV5-6,-,17,CASSFSANGGSYNEQFF,TGTGCCAGCAGCTTTTCCGCGAACGGAGGGTCCTACAATGAGCAGTTCTTC
TRBJ2-3,-,TRBV5-6,TRBD2,15,CASRPRGLAADTQYF,TGTGCCAGCCGACCCCGTGGACTAGCGGCAGATACGCAGTATTTT
TRBJ2-3,-,TRBV6-1,TRBD2,16,CASSEWGGEGMDTQYF,TGTGCCAGCAGTGAATGGGGGGGAGAGGGTATGGATACGCAGTATTTT
TRBJ1-4,-,TRBV2,TRBD1,16,CASRVSGGDGNEKLFF,TGTGCCAGCAGAGTCTCAGGGGGCGATGGTAATGAAAAACTGTTTTTT
TRBJ1-1,few,TRBV4-1,TRBD1,13,CASSLWTGTEAFF,TGCGCCAGCAGCCTGTGGACAGGCACTGAAGCTTTCTTT
TRBJ2-5,-,TRBV28,-,15,CASNPRERRQETQYF,TGTGCCAGCAATCCACGGGAGAGGCGGCAAGAGACCCAGTACTTC
TRBJ2-7,-,TRBV28,-,15,CASISSRGQGYEQYF,TGTGCCAGCATTTCAAGTCGGGGGCAGGGGTACGAGCAGTACTTC
TRBJ2-7,-,TRBV21-1,-,12,CASSKDTYEQYF,TGTGCCAGCAGCAAAGACACCTACGAGCAGTACTTC
TRBJ2-7,-,TRBV7-9,-,13,CASSSGSSYEQYF,TGTGCCAGCAGCTCTGGGTCCTCCTACGAGCAGTACTTC
TRBJ1-5,-,TRBV25-1,TRBD1,14,CASSAQGVNQPQHF,TGTGCCAGCAGTGCACAGGGGGTAAATCAGCCCCAGCATTTT
TRBJ1-2,once,TRBV7-9,-,12,CASSDLDSGYTF,TGTGCCAGCAGCGACTTAGACAGTGGCTACACCTTC
TRBJ1-1,-,TRBV15,-,11,CATSIGTEAFF,TGTGCCACCAGCATCGGCACTGAAGCTTTCTTT
TRBJ2-7,-,TRBV5-4,TRBD1,16,CASSRPTGGRVYEQYF,TGTGCCAGCAGCAGGCCCACAGGGGGCCGAGTCTACGAGCAGTACTTC
TRBJ2-2,-,TRBV7-9,TRBD2,16,CASSLKAGADTGELFF,TGTGCCAGCAGCTTAAAAGCGGGAGCGGACACCGGGGAGCTGTTTTTT
TRBJ2-7,-,TRBV27,-,16,CASSSSLHDPLYEQYF,TGTGCCAGCAGTTCTTCTCTCCACGACCCGCTCTACGAGCAGTACTTC
TRBJ2-2,-,TRBV7-7,-,15,CASSLEGANTGELFF,TGTGCTAGCAGCTTGGAGGGGGCTAACACCGGGGAGCTGTTTTTT
TRBJ1-2,once,TRBV6-5,-,15,CASSYGAGINYGYTF,TGTGCCAGCAGTTACGGGGCAGGGATTAACTATGGCTACACCTTC
TRBJ2-5,-,TRBV6-6,-,13,CASSWAQGETQYF,TGTGCCAGCAGTTGGGCACAGGGAGAGACCCAGTACTTC
TRBJ2-2,-,TRBV6-1,-,15,CASSDLLGVAGELFF,TGTGCCAGCAGTGATTTGCTGGGGGTGGCCGGGGAGCTGTTTTTT
TRBJ2-5,-,TRBV19,-,15,CASSPRQGLTETQYF,TGTGCCAGTAGTCCAAGACAAGGCCTGACGGAGACCCAGTACTTC
TRBJ2-1,-,TRBV5-1,-,15,CASSLDGSSYNEQFF,TGCGCCAGCAGCTTGGACGGTAGCTCCTACAATGAGCAGTTCTTC
TRBJ1-1,-,TRBV9,TRBD1,16,CASSVRDRGGNTEAFF,TGTGCCAGCAGCGTGCGGGACAGGGGGGGAAACACTGAAGCTTTCTTT
TRBJ1-1,-,TRBV5-1,-,14,CASSETSGGGEAFF,TGCGCCAGCAGCGAAACCTCCGGGGGAGGGGAAGCTTTCTTT
TRBJ2-6,-,TRBV15,TRBD1,16,CATSSTDRVGANVLTF,TGTGCCACCAGCAGCACCGACAGGGTCGGGGCCAACGTCCTGACTTTC
TRBJ2-1,-,TRBV2,-,14,CASRARTEGNEQFF,TGTGCCAGCAGGGCCCGGACAGAAGGGAATGAGCAGTTCTTC